The present T cell receptor beta chain was sequenced within a study of cytomegalovirus exposure and HLA in healthy donors. The wider study: In an earlier analysis, approximately 120 million unique TCR beta sequences were found from 150 million to 200 million T cells.

For this clone: Its cognate antigen is unknown.

Study observations and caveats: It was reported that TCR beta sequences correctly inferred the HLA-A and HLA-B alleles for most subjects. The authors enumerated some 170 TCR beta chains as linked to cytomegalovirus. According to a later analysis, most TCR beta chains associated with CMV appeared HLA-restricted.

The V and J ends lost 6 bases and 5 bases, in that order; junction bases with no gene match: 9. The germline V gene has CDR1 ENHRY and CDR2 SYGVKD. The CDR3 is made up of 16 amino acids. Primers for the PCR totalled 60 Vbeta and 13 Jbeta. TCRdb's copy holds only in-frame clones and misses some; the assay was immunoSEQ multiplex PCR. This sample carries 130,000 to 150,000 clones, 80% of them seen once, and the ten largest clones take approximately 5.1%. Sequencing was carried out using PBMCs. The origin of this receptor is a male donor in good health and CMV-seronegative. This rearrangement joins TRBV10-3 to TRBJ2-2, with TRBD2 matching over 10 bases. CDR3 amino acids: CAISSSGGLGTGELFF. For the CDR3, the DNA is TGTGCCATCAGCTCTAGCGGGGGCCTGGGGACCGGGGAGCTGTTTTTT.